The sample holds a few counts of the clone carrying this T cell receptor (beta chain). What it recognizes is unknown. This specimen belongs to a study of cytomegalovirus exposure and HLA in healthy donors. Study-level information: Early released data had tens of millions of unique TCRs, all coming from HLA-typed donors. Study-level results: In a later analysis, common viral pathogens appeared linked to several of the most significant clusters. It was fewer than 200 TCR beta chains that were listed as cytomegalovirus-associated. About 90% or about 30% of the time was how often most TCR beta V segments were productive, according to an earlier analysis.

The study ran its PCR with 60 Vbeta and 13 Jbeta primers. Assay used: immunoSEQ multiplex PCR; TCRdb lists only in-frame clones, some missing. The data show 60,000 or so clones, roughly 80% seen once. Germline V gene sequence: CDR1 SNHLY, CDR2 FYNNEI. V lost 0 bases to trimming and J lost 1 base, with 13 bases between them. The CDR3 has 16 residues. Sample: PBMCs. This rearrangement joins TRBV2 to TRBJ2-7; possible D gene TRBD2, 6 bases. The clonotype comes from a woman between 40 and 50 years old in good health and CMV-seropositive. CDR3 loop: CASSEARRVRSYEQYF. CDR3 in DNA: TGTGCCAGCAGTGAAGCAAGGAGGGTACGATCCTACGAGCAGTACTTC.